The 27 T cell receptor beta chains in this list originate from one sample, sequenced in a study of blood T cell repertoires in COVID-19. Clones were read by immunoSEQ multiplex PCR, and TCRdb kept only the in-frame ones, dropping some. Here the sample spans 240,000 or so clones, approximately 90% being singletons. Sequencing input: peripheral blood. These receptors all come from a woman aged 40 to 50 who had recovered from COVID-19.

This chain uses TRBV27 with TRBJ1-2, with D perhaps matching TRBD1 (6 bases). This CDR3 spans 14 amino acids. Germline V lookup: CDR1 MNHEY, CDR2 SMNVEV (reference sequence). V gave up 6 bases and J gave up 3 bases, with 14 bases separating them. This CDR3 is CASRRGGADYGYTF. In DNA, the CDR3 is TGTGCCAGCAGGCGGGGGGGGGCGGACTATGGCTACACCTTC.

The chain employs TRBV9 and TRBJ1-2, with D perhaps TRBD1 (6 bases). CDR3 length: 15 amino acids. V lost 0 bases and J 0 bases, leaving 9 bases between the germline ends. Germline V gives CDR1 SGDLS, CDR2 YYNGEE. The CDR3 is CASSVGTEANYGYTF. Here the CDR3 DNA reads TGTGCCAGCAGCGTAGGGACAGAAGCTAACTATGGCTACACCTTC.

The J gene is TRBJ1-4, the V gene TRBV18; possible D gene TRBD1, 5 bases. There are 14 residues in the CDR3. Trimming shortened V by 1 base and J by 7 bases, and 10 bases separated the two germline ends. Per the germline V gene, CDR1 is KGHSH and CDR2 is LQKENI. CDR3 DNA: TGTGCCAGCTCACCACGGCGGGGGGGTGAAAAACTGTTTTTT. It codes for CASSPRRGGEKLFF.

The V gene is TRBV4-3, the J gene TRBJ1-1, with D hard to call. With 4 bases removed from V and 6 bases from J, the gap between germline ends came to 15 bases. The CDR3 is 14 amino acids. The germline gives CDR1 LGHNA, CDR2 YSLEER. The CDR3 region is CASSPVGRTAEAFF. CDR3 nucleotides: TGCGCCAGCAGCCCGGTGGGCCGAACCGCTGAAGCTTTCTTT.

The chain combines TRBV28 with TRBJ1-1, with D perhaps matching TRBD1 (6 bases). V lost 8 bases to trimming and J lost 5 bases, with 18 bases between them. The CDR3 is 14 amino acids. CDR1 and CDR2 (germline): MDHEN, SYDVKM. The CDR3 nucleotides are TGTGCCAGCCCCCCAAAGGGGGGGCGTACTGAAGCTTTCTTT. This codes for CASPPKGGRTEAFF.

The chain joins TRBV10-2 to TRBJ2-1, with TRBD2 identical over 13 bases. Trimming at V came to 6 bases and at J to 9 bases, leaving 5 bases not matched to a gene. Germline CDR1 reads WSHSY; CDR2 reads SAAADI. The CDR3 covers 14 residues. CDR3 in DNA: TGCGCCAGCAGACTAGCGGGAGGGCCTAGTGAGCAGTTCTTC. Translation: CASRLAGGPSEQFF.

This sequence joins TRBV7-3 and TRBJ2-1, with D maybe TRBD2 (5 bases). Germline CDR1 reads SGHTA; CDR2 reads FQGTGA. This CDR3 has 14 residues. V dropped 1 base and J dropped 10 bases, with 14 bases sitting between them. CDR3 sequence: CASSLRVTPGEQFF. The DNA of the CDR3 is TGTGCCAGCAGCTTAAGGGTGACTCCGGGGGAGCAGTTCTTC.

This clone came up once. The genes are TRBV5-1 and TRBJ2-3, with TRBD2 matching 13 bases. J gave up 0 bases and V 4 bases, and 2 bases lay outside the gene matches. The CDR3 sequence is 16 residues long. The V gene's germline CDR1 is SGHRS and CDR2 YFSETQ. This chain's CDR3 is CASSPGLAGSTDTQYF. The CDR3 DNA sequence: TGCGCCAGCAGCCCGGGACTAGCGGGAAGCACAGATACGCAGTATTTT. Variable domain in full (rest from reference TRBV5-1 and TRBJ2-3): KAGVTQTPRYLIKTRGQQVTLSCSPISGHRSVSWYQQTPGQGLQFLFEYFSETQRNKGNFPGRFSGRQFSNSRSEMNVSTLELGDSALYLCASSPGLAGSTDTQYFGPGTRLTVL.

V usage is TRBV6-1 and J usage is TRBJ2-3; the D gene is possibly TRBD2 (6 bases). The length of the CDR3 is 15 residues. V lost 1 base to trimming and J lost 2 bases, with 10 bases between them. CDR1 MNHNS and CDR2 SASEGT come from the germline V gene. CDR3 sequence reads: CASSEGAGPTDTQYF. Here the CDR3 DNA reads TGTGCCAGCAGTGAAGGGGCGGGACCCACAGATACGCAGTATTTT.

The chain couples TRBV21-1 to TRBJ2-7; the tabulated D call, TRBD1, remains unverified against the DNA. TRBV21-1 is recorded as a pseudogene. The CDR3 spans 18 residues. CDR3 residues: CASSKLDPRGLDSYEQYV. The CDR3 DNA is TGTGCCAGCAGCAAACTGGACCCCAGGGGTCTAGATTCCTACGAGCAGTACGTC.

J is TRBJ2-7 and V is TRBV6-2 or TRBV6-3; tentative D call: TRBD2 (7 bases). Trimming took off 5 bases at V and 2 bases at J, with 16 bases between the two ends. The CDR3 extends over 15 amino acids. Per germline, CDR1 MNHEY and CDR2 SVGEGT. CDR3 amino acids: CASSPSGGAPYEQYV. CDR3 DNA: TGTGCCAGCAGTCCCAGTGGGGGGGCCCCCTACGAGCAGTACGTC.

CDR3 loop: CASSQTGIYNEQFF. CDR3 coding DNA: TGTGCCAGCAGCCAAACAGGGATCTACAATGAGCAGTTCTTC. V gene TRBV4-2 combines with J gene TRBJ2-1; D might be TRBD1 (6 bases). The germline gives CDR1 LGHNA, CDR2 YNFKEQ. Trimming took 2 bases from V and 3 from J, leaving 8 bases between them. The CDR3 consists of 14 residues.

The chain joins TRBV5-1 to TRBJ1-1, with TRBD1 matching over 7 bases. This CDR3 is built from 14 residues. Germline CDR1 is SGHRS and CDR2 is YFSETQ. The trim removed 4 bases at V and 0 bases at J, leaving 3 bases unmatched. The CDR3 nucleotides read TGCGCCAGCAGCCGGGACAGAATGAACACTGAAGCTTTCTTT. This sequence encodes CASSRDRMNTEAFF.

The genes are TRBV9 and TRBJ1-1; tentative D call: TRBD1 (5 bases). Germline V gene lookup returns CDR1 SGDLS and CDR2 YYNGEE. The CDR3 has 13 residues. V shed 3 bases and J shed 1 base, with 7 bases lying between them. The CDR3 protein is CASSAGGNTEAFF. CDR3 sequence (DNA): TGTGCCAGCAGCGCCGGGGGGAACACTGAAGCTTTCTTT.

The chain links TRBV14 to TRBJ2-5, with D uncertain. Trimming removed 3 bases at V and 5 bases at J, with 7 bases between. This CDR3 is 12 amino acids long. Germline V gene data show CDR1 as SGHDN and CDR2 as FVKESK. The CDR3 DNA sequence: TGTGCCAGCAGCCAGTTCGGGGAGACCCAGTACTTC. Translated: CASSQFGETQYF.

The CDR3 is CASSTTVAGNTIYF. The DNA for the CDR3 is TGTGCCAGCAGCACAACAGTTGCTGGAAACACCATATATTTT. The chain is built from TRBV5-4 and TRBJ1-3; no clear D gene. The V and J ends lost 4 bases and 2 bases respectively, with 10 bases between them. The CDR3 is made up of 14 amino acids. CDR1 is SGHNT, CDR2 YYREEE, per germline (reference sequence). Variable domain in full (rest from reference TRBV5-4 and TRBJ1-3): ETGVTQSPTHLIKTRGQQVTLRCSSQSGHNTVSWYQQALGQGPQFIFQYYREEENGRGNFPPRFSGLQFPNYSSELNVNALELDDSALYLCASSTTVAGNTIYFGEGSWLTVV.

The CDR3 reads CASSSGRAAFF. The CDR3, as DNA: TGTGCCAGCAGTTCGGGCAGGGCCGCTTTCTTT. The rearrangement uses TRBV12-3 or TRBV12-4 and TRBJ1-1; D is possibly TRBD1 (5 bases). Between the trimmed V and J ends, which lost 4 bases and 11 bases, there was a span of 11 bases. The CDR3 is made up of 11 amino acids.

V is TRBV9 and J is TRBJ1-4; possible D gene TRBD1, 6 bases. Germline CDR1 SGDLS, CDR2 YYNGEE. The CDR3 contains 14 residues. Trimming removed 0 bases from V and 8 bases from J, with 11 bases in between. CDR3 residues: CASSVEGVGEKLFF. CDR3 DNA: TGTGCCAGCAGCGTAGAGGGGGTAGGGGAAAAACTGTTTTTT.

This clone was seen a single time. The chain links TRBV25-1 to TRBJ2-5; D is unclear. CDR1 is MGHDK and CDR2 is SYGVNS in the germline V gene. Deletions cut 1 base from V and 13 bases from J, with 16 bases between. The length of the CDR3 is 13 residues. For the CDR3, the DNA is TGTGCCAGCAGTGAATTGGTTGTGGGCCAGTTGTACTTC. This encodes CASSELVVGQLYF.

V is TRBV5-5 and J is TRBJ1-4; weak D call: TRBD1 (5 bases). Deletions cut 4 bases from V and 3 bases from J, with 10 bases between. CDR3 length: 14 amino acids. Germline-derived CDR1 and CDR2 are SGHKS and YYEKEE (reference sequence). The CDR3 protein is CASSTAGANEKLFF. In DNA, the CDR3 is TGTGCCAGCAGCACGGCGGGGGCTAATGAAAAACTGTTTTTT.

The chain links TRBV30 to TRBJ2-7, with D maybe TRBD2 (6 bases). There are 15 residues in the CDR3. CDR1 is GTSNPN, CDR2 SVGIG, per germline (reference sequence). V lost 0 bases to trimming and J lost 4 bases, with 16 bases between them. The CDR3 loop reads CAWSVHPGVAYEQYF. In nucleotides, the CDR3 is TGTGCCTGGAGTGTCCACCCGGGAGTCGCATACGAGCAGTACTTC.

The CDR3 sequence is CASSQGLAEEQYF. The CDR3 coding sequence is TGTGCCAGCAGCCAGGGACTAGCGGAAGAGCAGTACTTC. The chain combines TRBV7-9 with TRBJ2-7; TRBD2 aligns across 11 bases. The germline V gene has CDR1 SEHNR and CDR2 FQNEAQ (reference sequence). Unmatched junction bases numbered 4, after V lost 5 bases and J lost 7 bases. This CDR3 is 13 amino acids long.

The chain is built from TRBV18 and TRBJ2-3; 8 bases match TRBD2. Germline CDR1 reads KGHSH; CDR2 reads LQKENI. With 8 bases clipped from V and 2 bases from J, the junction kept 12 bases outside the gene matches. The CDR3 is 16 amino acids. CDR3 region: CASTLKLAENTDTQYF. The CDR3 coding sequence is TGTGCCAGCACCCTCAAACTAGCGGAGAACACAGATACGCAGTATTTT. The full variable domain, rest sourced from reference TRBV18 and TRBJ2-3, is NAGVMQNPRHLVRRRGQEARLRCSPMKGHSHVYWYRQLPEEGLKFMVYLQKENIIDESGMPKERFSAEFPKEGPSILRIQQVVRGDSAAYFCASTLKLAENTDTQYFGPGTRLTVL.

The CDR3 sequence is CASSLDSRNSPLHF. The CDR3 nucleotides are TGCGCCAGCAGCTTGGACAGCCGTAATTCACCCCTCCACTTT. The chain couples TRBV5-1 to TRBJ1-6; D is unresolved. The CDR3 runs 14 residues. Looked up from germline, CDR1 is SGHRS and CDR2 is YFSETQ. The germline V and J ends were trimmed by 0 bases and 6 bases, with 7 bases remaining between them.

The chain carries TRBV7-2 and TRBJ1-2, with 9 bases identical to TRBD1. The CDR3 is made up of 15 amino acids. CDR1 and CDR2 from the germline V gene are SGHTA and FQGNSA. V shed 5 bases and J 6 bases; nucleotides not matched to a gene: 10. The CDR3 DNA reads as TGTGCCAGCAGCCCCGACAGGGGGGGTTTCGATGGCTACACCTTC. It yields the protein CASSPDRGGFDGYTF.

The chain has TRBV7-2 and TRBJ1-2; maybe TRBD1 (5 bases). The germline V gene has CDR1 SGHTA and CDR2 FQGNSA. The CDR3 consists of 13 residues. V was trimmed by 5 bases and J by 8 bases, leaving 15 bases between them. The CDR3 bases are TGTGCCAGCAGCCCCCCGGGGGTGGGAGGCTACACCTTC. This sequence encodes CASSPPGVGGYTF.

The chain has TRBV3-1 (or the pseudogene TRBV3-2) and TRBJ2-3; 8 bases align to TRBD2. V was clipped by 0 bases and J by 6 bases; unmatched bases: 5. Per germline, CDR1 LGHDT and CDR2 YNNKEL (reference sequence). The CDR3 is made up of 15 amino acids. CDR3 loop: CASSQDRGGRDTQYF. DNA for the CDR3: TGTGCCAGCAGCCAAGATCGCGGGGGGAGGGATACGCAGTATTTT.